The clone carrying this TCR beta chain was seen at least ten times. TCRdb analysed the 5' RACE reads with MiXCR anew, one entry per CDR3 protein. The profile shows about 240,000 distinct CDR3 sequences, roughly a tenth of them singletons. This sample was taken from a study of identical twins. The material sequenced was memory T cells sorted from blood. This sequence was found in a man between 50 and 59 years old in good health.

DNA of the CDR3: TGTGCCAGCAGCTTAGATCTCGGGGGAGGGCCGGCCAAAAACATTCAGTACTTC. Translated, it gives CASSLDLGGGPAKNIQYF. The genes are TRBV11-2 and TRBJ2-4; 7 nucleotides line up with TRBD2. CDR1 is SGHAT and CDR2 is FQNNGV in the germline V gene. There are 18 residues in the CDR3. V gave up 0 bases and J gave up 1 base; unmatched junction bases: 9.